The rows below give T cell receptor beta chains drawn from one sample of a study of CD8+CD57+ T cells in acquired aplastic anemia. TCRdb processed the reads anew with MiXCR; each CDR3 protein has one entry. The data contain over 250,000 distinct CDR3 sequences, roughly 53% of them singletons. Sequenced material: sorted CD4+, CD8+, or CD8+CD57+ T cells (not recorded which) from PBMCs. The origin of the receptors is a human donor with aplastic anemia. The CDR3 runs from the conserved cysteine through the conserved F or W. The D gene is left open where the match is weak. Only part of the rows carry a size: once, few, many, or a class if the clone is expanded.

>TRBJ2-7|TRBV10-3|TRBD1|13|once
CAIRQGDSYEQYF
TGTGCCATCAGGCAAGGGGACAGCTACGAGCAGTACTTC
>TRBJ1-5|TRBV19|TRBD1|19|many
CASSPRQGIPKYSNQPQHF
TGTGCCAGTAGTCCTCGACAGGGGATACCCAAATATAGCAATCAGCCCCAGCATTTT
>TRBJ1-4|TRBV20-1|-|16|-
CSARDLAFTTNEKLFF
TGCAGTGCTAGGGATTTGGCGTTTACGACTAATGAAAAACTGTTTTTT
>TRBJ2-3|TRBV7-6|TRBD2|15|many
CASSLRTSGGDTQYF
TGTGCCAGCAGCTTAAGGACTAGCGGGGGGGATACGCAGTATTTT
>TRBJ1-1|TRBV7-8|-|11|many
CASSQRGGAFF
TGTGCCAGCAGCCAAAGAGGGGGGGCTTTCTTT
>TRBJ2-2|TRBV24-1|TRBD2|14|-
CATSASGGTGELFF
TGTGCCACCAGTGCGTCGGGGGGGACCGGGGAGCTGTTTTTT
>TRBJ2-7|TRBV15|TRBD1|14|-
CATSIGTGGYEQYF
TGTGCCACCAGCATTGGGACAGGGGGCTACGAGCAGTACTTC
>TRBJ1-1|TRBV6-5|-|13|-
CASRDPHGTEAFF
TGTGCCAGCAGGGACCCGCATGGCACTGAAGCTTTCTTT
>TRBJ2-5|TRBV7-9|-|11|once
CASSTTGTQYF
TGTGCCAGCAGCACCACAGGTACCCAGTACTTC
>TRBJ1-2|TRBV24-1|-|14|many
CATSDRLGDYGYTF
TGTGCCACCAGTGATCGTCTCGGCGATTATGGCTACACCTTC
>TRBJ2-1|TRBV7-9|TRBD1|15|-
CASSNDQGARNEQFF
TGTGCCAGCAGCAACGACCAGGGGGCGCGTAATGAGCAGTTCTTC
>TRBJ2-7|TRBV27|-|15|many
CASSALAGSSYEQYF
TGTGCCAGCAGCGCCTTGGCAGGGAGCTCCTACGAGCAGTACTTC
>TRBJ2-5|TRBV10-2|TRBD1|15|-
CASSRYGQGQETQYF
TGCGCCAGCAGTCGATATGGACAGGGTCAAGAGACCCAGTACTTC
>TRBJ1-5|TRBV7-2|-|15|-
CASSLPGPSNQPQHF
TGTGCCAGCAGCTTACCGGGACCTAGCAATCAGCCCCAGCATTTT
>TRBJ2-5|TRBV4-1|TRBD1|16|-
CASSQARTGGMETQYF
TGCGCCAGCAGCCAAGCTCGGACAGGGGGTATGGAGACCCAGTACTTC
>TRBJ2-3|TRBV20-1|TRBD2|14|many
CSAPTSGSADTQYF
TGCAGTGCACCGACTAGCGGGAGCGCAGATACGCAGTATTTT
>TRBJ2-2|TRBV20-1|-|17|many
CSARDLRGTTNTGELFF
TGCAGTGCTAGAGATCTACGTGGGACCACGAACACCGGGGAGCTGTTTTTT
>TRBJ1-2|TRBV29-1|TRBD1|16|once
CSVDSGTGAANYGYTF
TGCAGCGTTGATTCTGGGACAGGGGCCGCTAACTATGGCTACACCTTC
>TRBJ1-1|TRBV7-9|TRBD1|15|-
CASSLRQGMNTEALF
TGCGCCAGCAGCTTGAGACAGGGGATGAACACTGAAGCTCTCTTT
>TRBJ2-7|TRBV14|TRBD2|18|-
CASSQAFSLAGGYYEQYF
TGTGCCAGCAGCCAAGCCTTTTCCTTAGCGGGAGGGTATTACGAGCAGTACTTC
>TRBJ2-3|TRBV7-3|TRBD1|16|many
CASSLRGQGGTDTQYF
TGTGCCAGCAGCCTTCGCGGACAGGGAGGCACGGATACGCAGTATTTT
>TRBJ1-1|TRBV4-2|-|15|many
CASSQGPMGFTEAFF
TGTGCCAGCAGCCAAGGGCCCATGGGGTTCACTGAAGCTTTCTTT
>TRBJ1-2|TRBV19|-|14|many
CASSIGAGNYGYTF
TGTGCCAGTAGTATAGGAGCGGGGAACTATGGCTACACCTTC
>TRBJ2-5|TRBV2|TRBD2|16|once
CASSPLGGGAGETQYF
TGTGCCAGCAGTCCATTAGGCGGGGGGGCTGGGGAGACCCAGTACTTC
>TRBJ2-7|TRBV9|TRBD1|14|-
CASSVGRGPYEQYF
TGTGCCAGCAGCGTTGGCAGGGGGCCCTACGAGCAGTACTTC
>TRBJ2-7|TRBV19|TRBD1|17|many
CASSIAQGTFNSYEQYF
TGTGCCAGTAGTATCGCACAGGGGACCTTTAACTCCTACGAGCAGTACTTC
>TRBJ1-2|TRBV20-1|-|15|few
CSARDGSRGYYGYTF
TGCAGTGCTAGAGACGGGTCCCGGGGGTACTATGGCTACACCTTC
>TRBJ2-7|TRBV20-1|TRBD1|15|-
CSARRPGQGRYEQYF
TGCAGTGCTAGAAGGCCCGGACAGGGGAGGTACGAGCAGTACTTC
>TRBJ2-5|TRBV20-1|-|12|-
CSAPGEGETQYF
TGCAGTGCCCCAGGGGAGGGGGAGACCCAGTACTTC
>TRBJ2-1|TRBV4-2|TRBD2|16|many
CASSTTSGAPYNEQFF
TGTGCCAGCAGCACGACTAGCGGAGCCCCCTACAATGAGCAGTTCTTC
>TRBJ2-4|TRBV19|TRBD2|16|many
CASSGTSGGYLNIQYF
TGTGCCAGTAGCGGGACTAGCGGGGGTTATTTGAACATTCAGTACTTC
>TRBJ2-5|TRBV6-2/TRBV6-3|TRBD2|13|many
CASSPLAGETQYF
TGTGCCAGCAGTCCCCTAGCGGGAGAGACCCAGTACTTC
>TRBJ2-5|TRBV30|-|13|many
CAWSISWGETQYF
TGTGCCTGGAGTATTAGCTGGGGGGAGACCCAGTACTTC
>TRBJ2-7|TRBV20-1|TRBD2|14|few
CSARLAGDLYEQYF
TGCAGTGCTAGGCTAGCGGGGGACCTTTACGAGCAGTACTTC
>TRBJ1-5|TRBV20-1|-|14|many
CSAREGRGNQPQHF
TGCAGTGCTAGGGAGGGCAGGGGAAACCAGCCCCAGCATTTT
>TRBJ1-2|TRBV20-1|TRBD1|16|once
CSASRGTGESNYGYTF
TGCAGTGCTAGTAGGGGGACAGGGGAGAGTAACTATGGCTACACCTTC
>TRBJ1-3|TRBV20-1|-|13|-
CSASGDTGNTIYF
TGCAGTGCTAGCGGGGACACTGGAAACACCATATATTTT
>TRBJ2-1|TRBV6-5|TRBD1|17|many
CASSYFPGQGQRNEQFF
TGTGCCAGCAGTTACTTCCCGGGACAGGGGCAGAGGAATGAGCAGTTCTTC
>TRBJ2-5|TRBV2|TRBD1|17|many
CASSEARTGVYQETQYF
TGTGCCAGCAGTGAAGCGCGAACAGGGGTATACCAAGAGACCCAGTACTTC
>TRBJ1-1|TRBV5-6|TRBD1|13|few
CASRLGQGEVAFF
TGTGCCAGCAGGTTAGGACAGGGGGAAGTAGCTTTCTTT
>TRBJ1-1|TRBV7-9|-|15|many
CASSPRGGLSTEAFF
TGTGCCAGCAGCCCCAGAGGAGGATTGAGCACTGAAGCTTTCTTT
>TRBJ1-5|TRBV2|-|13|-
CASRVGNNQPQHF
TGTGCCAGCAGGGTAGGGAACAATCAGCCCCAGCATTTT
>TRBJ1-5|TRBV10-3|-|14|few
CAISESGGRQPQHF
TGTGCCATCAGTGAGTCCGGTGGCCGACAGCCCCAGCATTTT
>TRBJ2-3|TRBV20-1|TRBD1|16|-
CSAPRADRGQGDTQYF
TGCAGTGCTCCTAGGGCGGACAGGGGGCAGGGAGATACGCAGTATTTT
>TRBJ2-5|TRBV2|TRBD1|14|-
CASSETGKGETQYF
TGTGCCAGCAGTGAGACAGGGAAGGGAGAGACCCAGTACTTC
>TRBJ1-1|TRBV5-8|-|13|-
CDSSLELNTEAFF
TGTGACAGCAGCTTGGAACTAAACACTGAAGCTTTCTTT
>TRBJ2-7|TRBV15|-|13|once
CATSRDMKHEQYF
TGTGCCACCAGCAGAGATATGAAGCACGAGCAGTACTTC
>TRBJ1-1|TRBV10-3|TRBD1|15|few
CATFPGTGVATEAFF
TGTGCCACCTTTCCCGGGACAGGGGTGGCCACTGAAGCTTTCTTT
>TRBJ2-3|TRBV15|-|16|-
CASSKMGSDSTDTQYF
TGTGCCTCGAGCAAAATGGGGAGTGATAGCACAGATACGCAGTATTTT
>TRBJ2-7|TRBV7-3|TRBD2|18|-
CASSLALGTSGASYEQYF
TGTGCCAGCAGCTTAGCCCTCGGGACTAGCGGGGCCAGCTACGAGCAGTACTTC
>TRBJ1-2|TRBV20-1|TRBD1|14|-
CSARESGGAQGYTF
TGCAGTGCTAGGGAATCAGGGGGCGCCCAAGGCTACACCTTC
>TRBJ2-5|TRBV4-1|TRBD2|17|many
CASSQTHGGSMRETQYF
TGCGCCAGCAGCCAAACCCACGGGGGGTCTATGCGGGAGACCCAGTACTTC
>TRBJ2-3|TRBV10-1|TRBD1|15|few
CASSEAGQGIDTQYF
TGCGCCAGCAGTGAAGCGGGACAGGGGATAGATACGCAGTATTTT
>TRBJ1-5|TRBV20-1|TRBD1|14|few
CSASDRAADQPQHF
TGCAGTGCTTCAGACAGGGCCGCCGATCAGCCCCAGCATTTT
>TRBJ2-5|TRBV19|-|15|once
CASSSTAAEQETQYF
TGTGCCAGTAGTTCGACAGCAGCAGAACAAGAGACCCAGTACTTC
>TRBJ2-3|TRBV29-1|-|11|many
CSVEELSTQYF
TGCAGCGTTGAAGAGCTTAGTACGCAGTATTTT
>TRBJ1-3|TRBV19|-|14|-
CASSIGGIGDTIYF
TGTGCCAGTAGTATAGGGGGGATAGGAGACACCATATATTTT
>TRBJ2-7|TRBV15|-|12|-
CATSRGTGEQYF
TGTGCCACCAGCAGAGGGACGGGCGAGCAGTACTTC